This T cell receptor (beta chain) was sequenced in a study of OX40 agonist ivuxolimab in advanced cancers. About the study: Ivuxolimab, an antibody that agonizes OX40 (CD134), was administered to the patients. Those treated in dose escalation had hepatocellular carcinoma, melanoma, renal cell cancer or head and neck cancer.

Measured with immunoSEQ multiplex PCR; TCRdb has only the in-frame clones, and not every one. This sample yields nearly 50,000 clones, of which about 87% are seen a single time; around 1.8% belongs to the top ten. Germline V gene data show CDR1 as LGHNA and CDR2 as YSLEER. V lost 3 bases, J lost 5 bases, and 8 bases lay in between. The CDR3 extends over 13 amino acids. The source is an adult with an advanced solid tumor such as melanoma, head and neck, liver or kidney cancer. The chain joins TRBV4-3 to TRBJ1-5; no reliable D call. The material sequenced was CD4+ or CD8+ T cells sorted from blood, taken in a trial of the OX40 agonist ivuxolimab. CDR3 DNA: TGCGCCAGCAGCCAGGAGGTTTATCAGCCCCAGCATTTT. It is translated as CASSQEVYQPQHF.